These 9 T cell receptor beta chains share one sample of origin, sequenced in a study of CD8 T cells in Susac syndrome. RNA, at about 0.45 to 1 ug, was reverse transcribed with random hexamers. TCRdb ran MiXCR on the immunoSEQ multiplex PCR reads and lists one entry per CDR3 protein. The sample lists about 280,000 distinct CDR3 sequences, around 83% occurring once. The specimen was CD8+ T cells from PBMCs. The receptors stem from a human donor with multiple sclerosis.

The chain uses TRBV11-2 and TRBJ2-5, with a weak D call TRBD1 (6 bases). V was trimmed by 1 base and J by 3 bases, leaving 18 bases between them. Germline values: CDR1 SGHAT, CDR2 FQNNGV. There are 17 residues in the CDR3. CDR3 sequence: CASSLAPSGDTEETQYF. The CDR3 DNA reads TGTGCCAGCAGCTTAGCACCTTCTGGGGACACGGAAGAGACCCAGTACTTC.

This clonotype has just one count. The chain has TRBV4-1 and TRBJ2-1, with 7 bases lining up with TRBD2. With V trimmed by 3 bases and J by 2 bases, 7 bases remained unmatched. The CDR3 has 16 amino acids. Germline V lookup: CDR1 MGHRA, CDR2 YSYEKL. The chain's CDR3 is CASSHPRTSTYNEQFF. In nucleotides, the CDR3 is TGCGCCAGCAGCCATCCCCGGACTAGTACCTACAATGAGCAGTTCTTC.

The rearrangement uses TRBV30 and TRBJ1-5; 8 bases are a match to TRBD1. After removal of 3 bases from V and 2 bases from J, the junction contained 6 bases not matched to a gene. Germline V gene data show CDR1 as GTSNPN and CDR2 as SVGIG (reference sequence). The CDR3 length is 15 residues. The CDR3 DNA is TGTGCCTGGAGCTTATCGGGACAGGGCAATCAGCCCCAGCATTTT. Its translation: CAWSLSGQGNQPQHF.

This clonotype has only a few counts. The chain combines TRBV6-1 with TRBJ2-7; D unresolved. The CDR3 has 17 residues. Germline values: CDR1 MNHNS, CDR2 SASEGT. The ends were cut back, 5 bases at V and 2 bases at J, with 22 bases in the middle. The CDR3 protein is CASSPRFRRATTYEQYF. The CDR3 bases are TGTGCCAGCAGTCCGAGGTTTAGAAGGGCCACCACCTACGAGCAGTACTTC.

V is TRBV20-1 and J is TRBJ2-1, with TRBD2 identical over 8 bases. The CDR3 extends over 21 amino acids. Germline trimming cut 4 bases from V and 7 bases from J; bases unmatched to any gene: 30. CDR1 DFQATT and CDR2 SNEGSKA come from the germline V gene (reference sequence). CDR3 protein: CSAKAHQAGGGIEGILNEQFF. The DNA for the CDR3 is TGCAGTGCTAAGGCCCATCAGGCGGGAGGTGGTATTGAGGGGATTCTTAATGAGCAGTTCTTC.

The chain employs TRBV20-1 and TRBJ1-5; a weak D match, TRBD1 (5 bases). The germline CDR1 and CDR2 sequences are DFQATT and SNEGSKA (reference sequence). This CDR3 contains 15 residues. The V gene lost 2 bases and the J gene lost 0 bases, with 11 bases spanning the gap. The CDR3 loop reads CSARSRGYSNQPQHF. The CDR3 coding sequence is TGCAGTGCTAGAAGTAGGGGATATAGCAATCAGCCCCAGCATTTT.

This chain links TRBV12-3 or TRBV12-4 with TRBJ2-7; no clear D. This CDR3 comprises 24 residues. The ends were cut back, 3 bases at V and 1 base at J, with 40 bases in the middle. CDR3 region: CASSFLIPYSHSSDGHPLSYEQYF. CDR3 nucleotides: TGTGCCAGCAGTTTCCTGATTCCCTATTCCCATTCCTCAGACGGCCACCCCCTATCCTACGAGCAGTACTTC.

Details on this clonotype: At one of its ends the junction is not consistent with the germline gene, which may arise from a read error. This chain links TRBV3-1 with TRBJ2-1, with 10 bases fitting TRBD2. The CDR3 runs to 15 residues. Germline values: CDR1 LGHDT, CDR2 YNNKEL (reference sequence). The CDR3 bases are TGTGCCGGCAGCCACACTAGCGGGACCTACAATGAGCAGTTCTTC. Translation gives CAGSHTSGTYNEQFF.

In regard to this clonotype: This may stem from a read error, because a much larger clone lies one nucleotide away. The DNA for the CDR3 is TGTGCCAGCAGCTCCGGGACTACCGGCTACGAGCAGTACTTC. Protein sequence: CASSSGTTGYEQYF. The chain carries TRBV5-6 and TRBJ2-7; 7 bases map to TRBD2. Germline V gene data show CDR1 as SGHDT and CDR2 as YYEEEE. This CDR3 contains 14 residues. The V segment lost 3 bases and the J segment 3 bases; nucleotides outside the gene matches: 6.